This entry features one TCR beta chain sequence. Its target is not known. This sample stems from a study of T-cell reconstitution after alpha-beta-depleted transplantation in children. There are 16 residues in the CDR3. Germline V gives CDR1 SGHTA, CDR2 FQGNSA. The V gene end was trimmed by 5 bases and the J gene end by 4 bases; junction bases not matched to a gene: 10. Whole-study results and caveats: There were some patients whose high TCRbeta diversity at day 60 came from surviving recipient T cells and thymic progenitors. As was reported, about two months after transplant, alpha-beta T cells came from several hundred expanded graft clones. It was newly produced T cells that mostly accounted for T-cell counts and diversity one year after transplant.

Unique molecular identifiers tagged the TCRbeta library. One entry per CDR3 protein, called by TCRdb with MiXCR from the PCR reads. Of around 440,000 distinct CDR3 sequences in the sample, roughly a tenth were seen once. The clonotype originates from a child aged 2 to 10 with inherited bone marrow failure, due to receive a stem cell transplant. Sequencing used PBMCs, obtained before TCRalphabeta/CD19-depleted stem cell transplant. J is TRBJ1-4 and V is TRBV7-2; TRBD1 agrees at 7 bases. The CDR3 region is CASSPTQTGFNEKLFF. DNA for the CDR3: TGTGCCAGCAGCCCTACACAGACAGGGTTTAATGAAAAACTGTTTTTT.